This T cell receptor (beta chain) was documented in a study of blood T cell repertoires in COVID-19. Across the whole study: The analysed material was cDNA or gDNA that came from T cells, B-cell-depleted T cells, or PBMCs.

V lost 5 bases, J lost 7 bases, and 14 bases lay in between. Germline values: CDR1 MRHNA, CDR2 SNTAGT. The CDR3 totals 13 residues. This table comes from immunoSEQ multiplex PCR, and its TCRdb copy is limited to in-frame clones, with some not included. Altogether roughly 400,000 clones are present, 80% to 95% being singletons, with the ten largest covering roughly 0.9%. Participant ages covered about 18 to 95 years across about two dozen US areas. Someone with COVID-19 had been met by exposed participants within 2 weeks before study entry. This clone was recorded once. The receptor was isolated from a woman in her thirties or forties who had been exposed to COVID-19. The sample taken for sequencing was PBMCs or T cells enriched from blood (not recorded which). The chain couples TRBV6-4 to TRBJ1-1, with a possible D match to TRBD1 (6 bases). CDR3 sequence: CASSLTLQGEAFF. The CDR3 bases are TGTGCCAGCAGTCTCACCCTACAGGGTGAAGCTTTCTTT.